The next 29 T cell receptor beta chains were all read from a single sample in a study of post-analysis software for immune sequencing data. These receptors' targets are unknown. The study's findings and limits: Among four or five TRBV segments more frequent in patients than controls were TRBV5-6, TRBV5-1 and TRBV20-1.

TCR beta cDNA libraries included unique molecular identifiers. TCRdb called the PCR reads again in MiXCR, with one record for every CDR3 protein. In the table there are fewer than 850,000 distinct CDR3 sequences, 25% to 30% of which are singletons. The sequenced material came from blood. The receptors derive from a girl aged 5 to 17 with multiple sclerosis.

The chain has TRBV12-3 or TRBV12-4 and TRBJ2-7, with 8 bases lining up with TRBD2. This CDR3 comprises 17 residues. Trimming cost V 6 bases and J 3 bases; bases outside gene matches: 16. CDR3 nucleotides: TGTGCCAGCAGCCTCCTGGGGGCCGGGACTAGGGGCTACGAGCAGTACTTC. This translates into CASSLLGAGTRGYEQYF.

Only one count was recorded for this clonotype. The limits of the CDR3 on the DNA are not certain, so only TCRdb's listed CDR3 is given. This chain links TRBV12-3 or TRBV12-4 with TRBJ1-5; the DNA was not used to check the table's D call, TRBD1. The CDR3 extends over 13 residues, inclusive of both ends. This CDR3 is CACSAGQGQPQHF.

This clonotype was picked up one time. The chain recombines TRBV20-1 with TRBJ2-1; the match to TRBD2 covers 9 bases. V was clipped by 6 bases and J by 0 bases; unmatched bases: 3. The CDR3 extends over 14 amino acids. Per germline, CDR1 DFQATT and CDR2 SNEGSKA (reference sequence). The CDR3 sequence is CSALAGNSYNEQFF. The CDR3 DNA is TGCAGTGCCCTAGCGGGGAACTCCTACAATGAGCAGTTCTTC.

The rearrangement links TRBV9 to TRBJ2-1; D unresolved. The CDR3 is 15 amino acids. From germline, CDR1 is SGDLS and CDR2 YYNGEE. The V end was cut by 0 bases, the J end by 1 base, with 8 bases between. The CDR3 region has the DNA TGTGCCAGCAGCGTAGCCGCTTCGTCCTACAATGAGCAGTTCTTC. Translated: CASSVAASSYNEQFF.

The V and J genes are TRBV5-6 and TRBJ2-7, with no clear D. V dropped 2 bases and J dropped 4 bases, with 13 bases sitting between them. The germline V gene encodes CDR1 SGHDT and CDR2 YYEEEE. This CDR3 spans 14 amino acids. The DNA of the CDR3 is TGTGCCAGCAGCTTTGGCAAGCCTCCTTACGAGCAGTACTTC. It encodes CASSFGKPPYEQYF.

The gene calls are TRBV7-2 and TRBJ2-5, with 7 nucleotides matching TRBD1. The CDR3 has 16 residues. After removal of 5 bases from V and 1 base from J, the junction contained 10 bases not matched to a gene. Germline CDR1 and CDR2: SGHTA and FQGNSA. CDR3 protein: CASSLDPGQLQETQYF. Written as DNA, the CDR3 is TGTGCCAGCAGCCTAGATCCGGGACAGCTCCAAGAGACCCAGTACTTC.

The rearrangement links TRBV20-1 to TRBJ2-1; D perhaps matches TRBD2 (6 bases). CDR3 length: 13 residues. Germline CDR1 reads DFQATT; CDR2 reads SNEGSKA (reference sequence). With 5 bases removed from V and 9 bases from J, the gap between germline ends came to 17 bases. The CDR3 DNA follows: TGCAGTGCTCCACCGGACGGGGGAGGTGAGCAGTTCTTC. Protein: CSAPPDGGGEQFF.

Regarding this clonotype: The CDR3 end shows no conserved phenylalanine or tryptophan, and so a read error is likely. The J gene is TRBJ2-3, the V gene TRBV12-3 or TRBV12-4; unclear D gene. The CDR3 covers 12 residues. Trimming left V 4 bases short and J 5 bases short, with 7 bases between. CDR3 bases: TGTGCCAGCAGTTCATTGGGAGATACGCAGTATTCT. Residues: CASSSLGDTQYS.

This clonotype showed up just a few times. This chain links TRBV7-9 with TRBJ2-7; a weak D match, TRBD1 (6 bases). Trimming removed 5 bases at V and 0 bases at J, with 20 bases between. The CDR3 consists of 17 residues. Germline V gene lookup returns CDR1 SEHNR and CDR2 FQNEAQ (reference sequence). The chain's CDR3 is CASSNPTQGPDSYEQYF. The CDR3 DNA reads TGTGCCAGCAGCAATCCTACACAGGGCCCTGACTCCTACGAGCAGTACTTC.

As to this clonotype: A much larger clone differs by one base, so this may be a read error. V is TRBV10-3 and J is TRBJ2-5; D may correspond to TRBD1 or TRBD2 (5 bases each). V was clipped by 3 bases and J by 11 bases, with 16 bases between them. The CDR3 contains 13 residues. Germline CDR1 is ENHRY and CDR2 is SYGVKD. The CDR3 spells CAISEGYGGEQYF. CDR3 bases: TGTGCCATCAGTGAAGGGTATGGGGGTGAGCAGTACTTC.

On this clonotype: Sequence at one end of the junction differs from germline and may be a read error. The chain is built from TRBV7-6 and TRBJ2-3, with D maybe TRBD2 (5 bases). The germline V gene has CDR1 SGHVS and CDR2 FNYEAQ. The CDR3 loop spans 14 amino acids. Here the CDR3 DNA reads TGTGCCTGCAGCAACCCCGGGAACACAGATACGCAGTATTTT. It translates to CACSNPGNTDTQYF.

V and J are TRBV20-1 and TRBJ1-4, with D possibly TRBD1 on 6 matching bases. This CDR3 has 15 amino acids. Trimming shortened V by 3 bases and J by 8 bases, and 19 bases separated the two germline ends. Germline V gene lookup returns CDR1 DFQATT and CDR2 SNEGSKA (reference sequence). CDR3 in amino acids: CSASRGLGPHEKLFF. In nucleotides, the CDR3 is TGCAGTGCTAGCAGGGGACTCGGACCCCACGAAAAACTGTTTTTT.

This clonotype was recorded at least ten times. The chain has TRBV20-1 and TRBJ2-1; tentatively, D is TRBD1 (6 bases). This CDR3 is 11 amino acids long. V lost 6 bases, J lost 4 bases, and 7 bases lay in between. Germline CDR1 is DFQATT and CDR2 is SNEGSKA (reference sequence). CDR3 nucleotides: TGCAGTGCCGGACAGTACAATGAGCAGTTCTTC. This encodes CSAGQYNEQFF.

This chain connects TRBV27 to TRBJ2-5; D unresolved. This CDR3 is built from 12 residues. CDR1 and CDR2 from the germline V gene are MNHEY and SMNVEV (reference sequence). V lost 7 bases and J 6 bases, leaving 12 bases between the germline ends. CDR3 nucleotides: TGTGCCAGCACGGCGGCGGCCCAGACCCAGTACTTC. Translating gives CASTAAAQTQYF.

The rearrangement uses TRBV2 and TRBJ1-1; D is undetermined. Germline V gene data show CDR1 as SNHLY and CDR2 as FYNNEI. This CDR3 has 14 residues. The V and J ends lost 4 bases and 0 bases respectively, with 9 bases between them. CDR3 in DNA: TGTGCCAGCAGTGGGGCCAGCATGAACACTGAAGCTTTCTTT. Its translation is CASSGASMNTEAFF.

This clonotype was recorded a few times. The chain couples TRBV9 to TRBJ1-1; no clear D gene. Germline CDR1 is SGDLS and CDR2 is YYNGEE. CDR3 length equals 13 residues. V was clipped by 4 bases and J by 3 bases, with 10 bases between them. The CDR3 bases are TGTGCCAGCAGCTTGCGGAGCCACACTGAAGCTTTCTTT. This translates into CASSLRSHTEAFF.

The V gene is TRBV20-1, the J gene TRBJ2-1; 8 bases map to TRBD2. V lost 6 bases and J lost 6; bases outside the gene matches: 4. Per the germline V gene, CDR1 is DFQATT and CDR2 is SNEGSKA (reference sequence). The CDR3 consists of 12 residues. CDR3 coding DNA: TGCAGTGCCGGGAGGGTGGTCAATGAGCAGTTCTTC. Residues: CSAGRVVNEQFF.

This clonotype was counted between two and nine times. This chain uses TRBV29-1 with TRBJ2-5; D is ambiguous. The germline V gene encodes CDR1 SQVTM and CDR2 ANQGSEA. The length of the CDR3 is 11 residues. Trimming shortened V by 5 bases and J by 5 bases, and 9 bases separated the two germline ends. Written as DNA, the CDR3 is TGCAGCGTTCTGCGGTCGGAGACCCAGTACTTC. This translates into CSVLRSETQYF.

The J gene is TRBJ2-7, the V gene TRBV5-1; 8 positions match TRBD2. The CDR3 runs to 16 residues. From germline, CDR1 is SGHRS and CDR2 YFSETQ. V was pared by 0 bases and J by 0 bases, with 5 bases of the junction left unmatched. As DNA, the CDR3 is TGCGCCAGCAGCTTGGGAGCGGGAGTGGGCTCCTACGAGCAGTACTTC. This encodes CASSLGAGVGSYEQYF.

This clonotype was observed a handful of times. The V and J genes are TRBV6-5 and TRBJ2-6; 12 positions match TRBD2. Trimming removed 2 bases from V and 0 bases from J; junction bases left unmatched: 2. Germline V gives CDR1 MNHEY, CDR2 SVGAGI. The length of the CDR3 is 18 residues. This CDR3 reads CASSYLAGGPSGANVLTF. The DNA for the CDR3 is TGTGCCAGCAGTTACCTAGCGGGGGGGCCCTCTGGGGCCAACGTCCTGACTTTC.

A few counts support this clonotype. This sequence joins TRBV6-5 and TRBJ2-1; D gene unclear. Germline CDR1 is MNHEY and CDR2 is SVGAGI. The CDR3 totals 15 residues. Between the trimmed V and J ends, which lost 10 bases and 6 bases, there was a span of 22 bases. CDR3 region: CATKRVRLDGNEQFF. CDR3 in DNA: TGTGCCACCAAAAGAGTAAGACTGGATGGCAATGAGCAGTTCTTC.

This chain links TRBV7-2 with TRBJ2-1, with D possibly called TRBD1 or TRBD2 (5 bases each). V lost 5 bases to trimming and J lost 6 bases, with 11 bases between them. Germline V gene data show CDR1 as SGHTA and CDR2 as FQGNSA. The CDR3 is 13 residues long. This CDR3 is CASSQRGVNEQFF. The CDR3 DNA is TGTGCCAGCAGCCAGAGAGGGGTCAATGAGCAGTTCTTC.

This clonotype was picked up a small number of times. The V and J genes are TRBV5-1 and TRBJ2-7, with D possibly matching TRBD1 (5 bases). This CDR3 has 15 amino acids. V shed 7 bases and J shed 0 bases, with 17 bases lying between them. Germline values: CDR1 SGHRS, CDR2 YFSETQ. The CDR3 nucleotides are TGCGCCAGCCATCCAAGGACACGAGACTCCTACGAGCAGTACTTC. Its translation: CASHPRTRDSYEQYF.

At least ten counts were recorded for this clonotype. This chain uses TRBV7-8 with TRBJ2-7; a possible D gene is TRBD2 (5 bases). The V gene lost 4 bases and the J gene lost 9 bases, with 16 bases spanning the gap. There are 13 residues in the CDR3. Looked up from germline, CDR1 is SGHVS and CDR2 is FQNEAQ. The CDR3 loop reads CASSSPAGAGQYF. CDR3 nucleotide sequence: TGTGCCAGCAGCTCCCCGGCGGGCGCTGGGCAGTACTTC. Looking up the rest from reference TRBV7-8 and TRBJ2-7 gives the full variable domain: GAGVSQSPRYKVAKRGQDVALRCDPISGHVSLFWYQQALGQGPEFLTYFQNEAQLDKSGLPSDRFFAERPEGSVSTLKIQRTQQEDSAVYLCASSSPAGAGQYFGPGTRLTVT.

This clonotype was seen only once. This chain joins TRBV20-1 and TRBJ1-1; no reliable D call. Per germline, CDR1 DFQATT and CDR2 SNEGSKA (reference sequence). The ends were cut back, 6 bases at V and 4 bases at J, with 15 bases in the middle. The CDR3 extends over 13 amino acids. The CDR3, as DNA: TGCAGTGCCCTCCCGGACGCACCCACTGAAGCTTTCTTT. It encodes CSALPDAPTEAFF.

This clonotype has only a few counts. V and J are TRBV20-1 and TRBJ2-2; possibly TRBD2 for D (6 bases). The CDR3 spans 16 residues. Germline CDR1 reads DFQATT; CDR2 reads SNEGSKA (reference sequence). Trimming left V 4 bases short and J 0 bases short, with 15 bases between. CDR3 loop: CSAKWRGNTNTGELFF. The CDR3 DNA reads TGCAGTGCTAAATGGAGGGGCAATACGAACACCGGGGAGCTGTTTTTT.

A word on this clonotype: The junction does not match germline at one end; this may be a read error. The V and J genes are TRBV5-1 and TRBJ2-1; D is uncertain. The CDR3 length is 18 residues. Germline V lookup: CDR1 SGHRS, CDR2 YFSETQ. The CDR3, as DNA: TGCGCCGGCAGCTTGGCCTGGGGTAGCCGGAGCTCCTACAATGAGCAGTTCTTC. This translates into CAGSLAWGSRSSYNEQFF.

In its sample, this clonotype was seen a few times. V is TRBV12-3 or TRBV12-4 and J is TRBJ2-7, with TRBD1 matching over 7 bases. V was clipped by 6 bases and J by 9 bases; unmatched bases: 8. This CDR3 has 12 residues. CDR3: CASSLGTAGQYF. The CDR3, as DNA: TGTGCCAGCAGCCTAGGGACAGCCGGGCAGTACTTC.

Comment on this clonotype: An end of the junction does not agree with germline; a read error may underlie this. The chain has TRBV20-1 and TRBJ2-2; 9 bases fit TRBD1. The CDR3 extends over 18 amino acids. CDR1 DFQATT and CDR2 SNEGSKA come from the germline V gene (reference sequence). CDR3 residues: CSAPKPLGRTGVTGELFF. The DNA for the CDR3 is TGCAGTGCTCCAAAACCATTGGGAAGGACAGGGGTCACCGGGGAGTTGTTTTTT.